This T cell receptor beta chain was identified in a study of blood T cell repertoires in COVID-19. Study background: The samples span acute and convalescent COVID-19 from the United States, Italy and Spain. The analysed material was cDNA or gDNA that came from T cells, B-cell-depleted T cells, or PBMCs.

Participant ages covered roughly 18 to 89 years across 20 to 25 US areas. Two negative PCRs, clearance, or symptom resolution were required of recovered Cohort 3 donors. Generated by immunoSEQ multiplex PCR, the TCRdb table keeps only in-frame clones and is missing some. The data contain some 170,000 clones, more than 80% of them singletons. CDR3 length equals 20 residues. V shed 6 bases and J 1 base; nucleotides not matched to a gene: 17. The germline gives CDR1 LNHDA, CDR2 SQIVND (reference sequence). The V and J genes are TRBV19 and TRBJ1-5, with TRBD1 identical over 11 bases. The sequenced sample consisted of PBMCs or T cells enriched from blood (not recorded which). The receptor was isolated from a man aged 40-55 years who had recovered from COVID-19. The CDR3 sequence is CASRVVLGQGAAVSNQPQHF. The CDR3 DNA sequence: TGTGCCAGTAGGGTTGTTCTCGGACAGGGGGCCGCTGTGAGCAATCAGCCCCAGCATTTT.